One sample yielded the 15 T cell receptor beta chains listed below, sequenced in a study of T-cell memory formation after mild COVID-19 (dated by TCRdb to the early 2020s). Library creation used 5' RACE. Sequencing was carried out with an Illumina NovaSeq 6000. TCRdb itself trimmed the public reads at Q25 with fastp, ran MiXCR and retained productive beta chains. Each entry merges the rows of one CDR3 protein and shows their most common DNA and genes. The sample data list approximately 490,000 distinct CDR3 sequences, and roughly 20% of these were observed just once. Of the sample, roughly an eighth is held by the ten largest clones. Sequencing used PBMCs or a T cell subset sorted from them (not recorded which). The source of these receptors is an adult woman who had mild COVID-19 (a few samples of this study predate the infection). The sample titles of this study are shuffled in the database, so cell type and time point are left out; the donor was told from shared clones.

This clonotype was observed a handful of times. The chain combines TRBV27 with TRBJ1-1; possible D gene TRBD1, 5 bases. CDR3 length equals 13 residues. Germline CDR1 reads MNHEY; CDR2 reads SMNVEV (reference sequence). V was trimmed by 5 bases and J by 6 bases, leaving 13 bases between them. The CDR3 DNA is TGTGCCAGCAGTCCCGGGGCGATCGCTGAAGCTTTCTTT. Amino acids: CASSPGAIAEAFF.

This clonotype turned up a few times. The gene calls are TRBV15 and TRBJ1-1; D possibly corresponds to TRBD1 (6 bases). The CDR3 is made up of 13 amino acids. Germline V gives CDR1 LNHNV, CDR2 YYDKDF (reference sequence). V was pared by 8 bases and J by 5 bases, with 15 bases between. CDR3 nucleotides: TGTGCCACCCGAAGGAGGGGGGTGACTGAAGCTTTCTTT. Translated, it gives CATRRRGVTEAFF.

The chain has TRBV5-5 and TRBJ1-2, with D uncertain. This CDR3 spans 14 amino acids. CDR1 and CDR2 (germline): SGHKS, YYEKEE (reference sequence). V was clipped by 4 bases and J by 8 bases, with 18 bases between them. CDR3 region: CASSPPYGRVGYTF. In nucleotides, the CDR3 is TGTGCCAGCAGCCCACCTTATGGGCGTGTCGGCTACACCTTC.

This clonotype has a handful of counts. The chain couples TRBV24-1 to TRBJ2-2, with D perhaps matching TRBD2 (6 bases). The CDR3 spans 16 residues. Trimming stripped 6 bases from V and 0 bases from J, with 13 bases between. Germline lookup yields CDR1 KGHDR and CDR2 SFDVKD. The CDR3 is CATSPTGAPNTGELFF. In nucleotides, the CDR3 is TGTGCCACCAGTCCAACGGGAGCCCCGAACACCGGGGAGCTGTTTTTT.

The V gene is TRBV11-2, the J gene TRBJ2-3; 9 positions agree with TRBD2. The germline gives CDR1 SGHAT, CDR2 FQNNGV. This CDR3 comprises 13 residues. The junction had 6 bases not matched to a gene; V was cut back by 1 base and J by 13 bases. This CDR3 reads CASSLVASGVKYF. CDR3 sequence (DNA): TGTGCCAGCAGCTTAGTCGCTAGCGGGGTTAAGTATTTT.

This clonotype was seen a few times. The V and J genes are TRBV5-1 and TRBJ2-6; 7 bases fit TRBD2. This CDR3 comprises 17 residues. The V gene end was trimmed by 3 bases and the J gene end by 0 bases; junction bases not matched to a gene: 6. Germline CDR1 and CDR2: SGHRS and YFSETQ. The CDR3 loop is CASSWGGRPSGANVLTF. DNA for the CDR3: TGCGCCAGCAGCTGGGGAGGGCGTCCCTCTGGGGCCAACGTCCTGACTTTC.

Here the CDR3 DNA reads TGTGCCAGCAGCCAGTCCCCCCGGGGATATCAGAACACTGAAGCTTTCTTT. Protein sequence: CASSQSPRGYQNTEAFF. The J gene is TRBJ1-1, the V gene TRBV4-2, with D unresolved. CDR3 size: 17 residues. V lost 3 bases, J lost 1 base, and 18 bases lay in between. Germline CDR1 LGHNA, CDR2 YNFKEQ.

This clonotype was detected many times. This chain uses TRBV12-3 or TRBV12-4 with TRBJ2-2; D is uncertain. V lost 0 bases and J 5 bases, leaving 4 bases between the germline ends. The CDR3 covers 13 residues. The CDR3 coding sequence is TGTGCCAGCAGTTTAGCGTCGACCGGGGAGCTGTTTTTT. As protein: CASSLASTGELFF.

The chain uses TRBV3-1 and TRBJ2-7; D may be TRBD1 or TRBD2 (6 bases each). V was pared by 5 bases and J by 5 bases, with 16 bases between. Per germline, CDR1 LGHDT and CDR2 YNNKEL (reference sequence). The CDR3 spans 14 residues. For the CDR3, the DNA is TGTGCCAGCAGCGACCCCGGGGGCCTGGACGAGCAGTACTTC. Translated: CASSDPGGLDEQYF.

CDR3 loop: CASSIPGQGTDEQFF. CDR3 in DNA: TGTGCCAGTAGTATCCCGGGACAGGGTACTGATGAGCAGTTCTTC. V is TRBV19 and J is TRBJ2-1, with TRBD1 identical over 9 bases. This CDR3 contains 15 residues. The V segment lost 3 bases and the J segment 8 bases; nucleotides outside the gene matches: 8. From germline, CDR1 is LNHDA and CDR2 SQIVND (reference sequence). The variable domain in full, completed from reference TRBV19 and TRBJ2-1, reads DGGITQSPKYLFRKEGQNVTLSCEQNLNHDAMYWYRQDPGQGLRLIYYSQIVNDFQKGDIAEGYSVSREKKESFPLTVTSAQKNPTAFYLCASSIPGQGTDEQFFGPGTRLTVL.

This sequence joins TRBV15 and TRBJ2-5, with 12 bases identical to TRBD2. This CDR3 region has 17 residues. With V trimmed by 1 base and J by 1 base, 4 bases remained unmatched. Germline values: CDR1 LNHNV, CDR2 YYDKDF (reference sequence). CDR3 coding DNA: TGTGCCACCAGCAGAGCTACTAGCGGGGGGACCCAAGAGACCCAGTACTTC. It translates to CATSRATSGGTQETQYF.

This chain uses TRBV24-1 with TRBJ1-4; the D gene is possibly TRBD1 (6 bases). CDR1 and CDR2 (germline): KGHDR, SFDVKD. The CDR3 runs 16 residues. V was clipped by 2 bases and J by 10 bases, with 19 bases between them. The CDR3 DNA is TGTGCCACCAGTGATTCCCGAGTGGGGGCAGCCGGAAAACTGTTTTTT. Amino acids: CATSDSRVGAAGKLFF.

This clonotype was found a few times. This sequence joins TRBV7-2 and TRBJ2-3; tentative D call: TRBD1 (5 bases). V shed 3 bases and J shed 4 bases, with 14 bases lying between them. Germline CDR1 and CDR2: SGHTA and FQGNSA. The CDR3 runs 15 residues. CDR3 in amino acids: CASSFEWGGPDTQYF. DNA of the CDR3: TGTGCCAGCAGCTTCGAGTGGGGCGGTCCAGATACGCAGTATTTT.

The chain recombines TRBV20-1 with TRBJ2-7; D not certain. V lost 0 bases and J lost 6, with 15 bases in between. This CDR3 spans 14 amino acids. Germline V lookup: CDR1 DFQATT, CDR2 SNEGSKA (reference sequence). DNA for the CDR3: TGCAGTGCTAGAGACCTTTTACGACAAGGCGAGCAGTACTTC. Protein product: CSARDLLRQGEQYF.

The chain has TRBV7-2 and TRBJ2-7, with 9 bases identical to TRBD1. This CDR3 comprises 16 residues. Germline V gene lookup returns CDR1 SGHTA and CDR2 FQGNSA. V was pared by 5 bases and J by 0 bases, with 8 bases of the junction left unmatched. The CDR3 nucleotides read TGTGCCAGCAGCCGAGATGGGACAGGGATCTCCTACGAGCAGTACTTC. Translation gives CASSRDGTGISYEQYF.